This entry lists 10 T cell receptor beta chains sequenced from one sample in a study of blood T cells in healthy people across ages. Primed by a sample-barcoded 5' primer and a J-beta primer mix, a second PCR proceeded for about 7 to 11 cycles. TCRdb reprocessed the 5' RACE reads via MiXCR and lists one record per CDR3 protein. The sample lists under 2,000,000 distinct CDR3 sequences, around half occurring once. The material sequenced was blood. The receptors stem from a middle-aged woman in good health.

The chain has TRBV4-1 and TRBJ1-1; D is undetermined. This CDR3 is 15 amino acids long. V was clipped by 1 base and J by 1 base, with 10 bases between them. Per the germline V gene, CDR1 is MGHRA and CDR2 is YSYEKL. This CDR3 reads CASSQALKGNTEAFF. The CDR3, as DNA: TGCGCCAGCAGCCAAGCCCTCAAGGGGAACACTGAAGCTTTCTTT.

The chain carries TRBV7-9 and TRBJ1-4, with no clear D. The ends were cut back, 1 base at V and 4 bases at J, with 10 bases in the middle. CDR3 length: 15 amino acids. The V gene's germline CDR1 is SEHNR and CDR2 FQNEAQ (reference sequence). This CDR3 reads CASSLEGVGNEKLFF. The DNA of the CDR3 is TGTGCCAGCAGCTTAGAGGGCGTGGGTAATGAAAAACTGTTTTTT.

This clonotype turned up a few times. This chain connects TRBV27 to TRBJ2-7; no definite D call. CDR1 and CDR2 (germline): MNHEY, SMNVEV (reference sequence). Trimming took off 0 bases at V and 5 bases at J, with 14 bases between the two ends. The CDR3 loop spans 15 amino acids. CDR3 in amino acids: CASSLSPGRLDEQYF. For the CDR3, the DNA is TGTGCCAGCAGTTTATCGCCGGGTCGTCTGGACGAGCAGTACTTC.

The chain employs TRBV28 and TRBJ1-2; 9 bases match TRBD1. The V segment lost 6 bases and the J segment 4 bases; nucleotides outside the gene matches: 6. The CDR3 is 14 amino acids. Germline CDR1 MDHEN, CDR2 SYDVKM. The CDR3: CASSRGTGFYGYTF. In DNA form, the CDR3 reads TGTGCCAGCAGCCGCGGGACAGGGTTCTATGGCTACACCTTC.

The rearrangement uses TRBV12-3 or TRBV12-4 and TRBJ2-1, with 10 bases lining up with TRBD1. The CDR3 loop spans 16 amino acids. J gave up 7 bases and V 4 bases, and 10 bases lay outside the gene matches. CDR3 region: CASSSRRDRGRNEQFF. For the CDR3, the DNA is TGTGCCAGCAGTTCGCGCCGGGACAGGGGTCGGAATGAGCAGTTCTTC.

Only a few counts were recorded for this clonotype. The CDR3 sequence is CASSSSRGGFGTEAFF. DNA for the CDR3: TGTGCCAGCAGTTCCAGTAGGGGGGGGTTCGGCACTGAAGCTTTCTTT. The rearrangement joins TRBV9 to TRBJ1-1; D may be TRBD1 (6 bases). The CDR3 contains 16 residues. From germline, CDR1 is SGDLS and CDR2 YYNGEE. Trimming cost V 5 bases and J 4 bases, with 21 bases left between them.

This clonotype was detected a few times. This rearrangement joins TRBV18 to TRBJ1-2; a weak D match, TRBD1 (6 bases). V was cut by 3 bases and J by 3 bases, with 8 bases left in between. The CDR3 spans 13 residues. Germline CDR1 KGHSH, CDR2 LQKENI. The CDR3 sequence: CASSPGQHYGYTF. CDR3 DNA: TGTGCCAGCTCACCCGGACAGCACTATGGCTACACCTTC.

The rearrangement links TRBV4-3 to TRBJ2-7; D is unresolved. The CDR3 totals 13 residues. Germline CDR1 LGHNA, CDR2 YSLEER. Trimming pared 3 bases from V and 2 bases from J, leaving 8 bases between. The CDR3 region is CASSHTTAYEQYF. Written as DNA, the CDR3 is TGCGCCAGCAGCCATACCACAGCCTACGAGCAGTACTTC.

The J gene is TRBJ1-2, the V gene TRBV20-1; 7 bases agree with TRBD1. CDR3 length: 13 residues. Unmatched junction bases numbered 9, after V lost 4 bases and J lost 7 bases. The V gene's germline CDR1 is DFQATT and CDR2 SNEGSKA (reference sequence). CDR3 loop: CSATGQQGFGYTF. The CDR3 DNA sequence: TGCAGTGCTACCGGTCAACAGGGGTTTGGCTACACCTTC.

V and J are TRBV28 and TRBJ2-7; D remains ambiguous. Trimming cost V 7 bases and J 1 base, with 17 bases left between them. Germline V gene data show CDR1 as MDHEN and CDR2 as SYDVKM. This CDR3 region has 15 residues. The CDR3 loop reads CASIGLSAGSYEQYF. The CDR3 nucleotides are TGTGCCAGCATAGGGCTTTCGGCAGGTTCCTACGAGCAGTACTTC.